The source of this T cell receptor beta chain is a study of T cells in localized non-small cell lung cancer. Study-wide results and limits: Sequence data derive from only one tumor region, so heterogeneity remains possible.

Profiled with immunoSEQ multiplex PCR; TCRdb holds only in-frame clones, not every one. The table shows 35,000 to 50,000 clones, with about 76% occurring only once. The CDR3 is 14 residues long. CDR1 and CDR2 (germline): LNHNV, YYDKDF (reference sequence). The ends were cut back, 0 bases at V and 4 bases at J, with 7 bases in the middle. About this clone itself: Antigen: not known.

The sequence was collected from a woman aged 35 to 70 with stage II squamous cell lung carcinoma. The sequencing here drew on PBMCs, taken before any cancer treatment. The rearrangement joins TRBV15 to TRBJ1-5; D is ambiguous. The CDR3 is CATSRDLGNQPQHF. The DNA of the CDR3 is TGTGCCACCAGCAGAGATTTGGGGAATCAGCCCCAGCATTTT.